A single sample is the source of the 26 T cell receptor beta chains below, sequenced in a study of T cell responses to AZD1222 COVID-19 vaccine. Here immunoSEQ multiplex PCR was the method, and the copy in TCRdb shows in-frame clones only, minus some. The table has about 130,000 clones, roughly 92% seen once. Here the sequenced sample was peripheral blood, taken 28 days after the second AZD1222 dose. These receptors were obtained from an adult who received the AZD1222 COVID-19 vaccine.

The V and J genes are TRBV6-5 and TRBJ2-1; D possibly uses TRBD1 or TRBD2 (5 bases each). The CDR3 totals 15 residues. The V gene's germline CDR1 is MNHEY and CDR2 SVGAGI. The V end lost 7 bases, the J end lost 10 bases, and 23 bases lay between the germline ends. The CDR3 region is CASTAGTPRRREQFF. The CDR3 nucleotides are TGTGCCAGCACCGCCGGGACCCCTCGTCGGAGAGAGCAGTTCTTC.

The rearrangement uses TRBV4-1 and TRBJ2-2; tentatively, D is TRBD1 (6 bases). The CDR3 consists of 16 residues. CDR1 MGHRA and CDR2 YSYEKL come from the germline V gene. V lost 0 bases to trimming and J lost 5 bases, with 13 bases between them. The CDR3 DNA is TGCGCCAGCAGCCAAGAGGGATACAGGGTGACCGGGGAGCTGTTTTTT. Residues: CASSQEGYRVTGELFF.

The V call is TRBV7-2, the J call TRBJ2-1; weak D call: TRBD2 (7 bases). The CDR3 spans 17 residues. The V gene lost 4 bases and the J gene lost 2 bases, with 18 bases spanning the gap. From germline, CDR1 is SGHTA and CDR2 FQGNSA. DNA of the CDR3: TGTGCCAGCAGCTGGAGGAGTGGGGAGGGGGCCTACAATGAGCAGTTCTTC. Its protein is CASSWRSGEGAYNEQFF.

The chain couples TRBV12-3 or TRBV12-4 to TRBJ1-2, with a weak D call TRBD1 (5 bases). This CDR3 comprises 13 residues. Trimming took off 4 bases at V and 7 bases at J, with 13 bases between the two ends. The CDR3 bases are TGTGCCAGCAGTTGGGAGGGACTCTTTGGCTACACCTTC. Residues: CASSWEGLFGYTF.

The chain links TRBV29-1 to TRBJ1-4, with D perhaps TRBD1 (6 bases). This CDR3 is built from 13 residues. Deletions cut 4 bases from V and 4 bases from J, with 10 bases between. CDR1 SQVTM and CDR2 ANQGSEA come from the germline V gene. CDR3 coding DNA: TGCAGCGTTGCCCAGGGGCGTAATGAAAAACTGTTTTTT. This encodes CSVAQGRNEKLFF.

Here the CDR3 reads CASSSLADTYEQYF. CDR3 DNA sequence: TGTGCCAGCAGCTCCCTAGCGGATACCTACGAGCAGTACTTC. The chain employs TRBV7-2 and TRBJ2-7; 7 bases line up with TRBD2. Germline V gene data show CDR1 as SGHTA and CDR2 as FQGNSA. With V trimmed by 4 bases and J by 2 bases, 5 bases remained unmatched. The CDR3 is 14 amino acids.

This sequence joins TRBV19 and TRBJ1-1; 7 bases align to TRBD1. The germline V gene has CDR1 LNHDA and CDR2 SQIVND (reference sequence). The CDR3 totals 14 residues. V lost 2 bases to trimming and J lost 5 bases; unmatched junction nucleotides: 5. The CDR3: CASSIKGGQTEAFF. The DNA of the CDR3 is TGTGCCAGTAGTATAAAAGGGGGCCAAACTGAAGCTTTCTTT.

The CDR3 reads CASSEHGQGGYGYTF. The CDR3, as DNA: TGTGCCAGCAGTGAACATGGTCAGGGCGGCTATGGCTACACCTTC. The chain joins TRBV2 to TRBJ1-2, with TRBD1 as a possible D gene (5 bases). The V end was cut by 2 bases, the J end by 4 bases, with 14 bases between. This CDR3 has 15 residues. Germline assignment: CDR1 SNHLY and CDR2 FYNNEI.

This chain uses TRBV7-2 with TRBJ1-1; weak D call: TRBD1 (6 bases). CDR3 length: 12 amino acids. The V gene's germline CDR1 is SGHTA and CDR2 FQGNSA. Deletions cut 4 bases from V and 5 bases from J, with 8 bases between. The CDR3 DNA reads TGTGCCAGCAGCTCAAGGGGGACTGAAGCTTTCTTT. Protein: CASSSRGTEAFF.

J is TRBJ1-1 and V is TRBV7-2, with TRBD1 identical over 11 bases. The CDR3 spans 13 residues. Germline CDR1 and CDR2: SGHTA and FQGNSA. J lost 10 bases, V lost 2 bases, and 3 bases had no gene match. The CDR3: CASSLLGTGGAFF. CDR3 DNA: TGTGCCAGCAGCTTACTAGGGACAGGGGGAGCTTTCTTT. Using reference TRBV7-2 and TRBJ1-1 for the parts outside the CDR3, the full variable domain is GAGVSQSPSNKVTEKGKDVELRCDPISGHTALYWYRQSLGQGLEFLIYFQGNSAPDKSGLPSDRFSAERTGGSVSTLTIQRTQQEDSAVYLCASSLLGTGGAFFGQGTRLTVV.

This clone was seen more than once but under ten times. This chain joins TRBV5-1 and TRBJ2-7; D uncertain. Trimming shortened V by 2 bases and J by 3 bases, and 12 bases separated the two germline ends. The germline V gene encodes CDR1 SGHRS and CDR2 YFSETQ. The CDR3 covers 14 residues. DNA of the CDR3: TGCGCCAGCAGCTTTGGTCCCCCAGGCTACGAGCAGTACTTC. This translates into CASSFGPPGYEQYF.

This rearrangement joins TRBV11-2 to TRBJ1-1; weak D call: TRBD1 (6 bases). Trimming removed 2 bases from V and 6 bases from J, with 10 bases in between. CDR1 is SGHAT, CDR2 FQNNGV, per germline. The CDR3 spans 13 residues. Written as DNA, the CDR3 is TGTGCCAGCAGCTTAAGGGGGTTCCCTGAAGCTTTCTTT. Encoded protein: CASSLRGFPEAFF.

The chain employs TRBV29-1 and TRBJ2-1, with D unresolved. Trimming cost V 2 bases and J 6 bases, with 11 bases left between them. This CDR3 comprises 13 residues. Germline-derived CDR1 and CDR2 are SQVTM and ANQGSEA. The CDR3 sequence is CSVEQMQFNEQFF. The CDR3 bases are TGCAGCGTTGAACAGATGCAGTTCAATGAGCAGTTCTTC.

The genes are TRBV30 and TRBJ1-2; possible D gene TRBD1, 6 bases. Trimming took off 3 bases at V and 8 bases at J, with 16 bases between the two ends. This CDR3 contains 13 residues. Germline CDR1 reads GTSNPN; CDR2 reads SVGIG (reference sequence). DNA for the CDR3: TGTGCCTGGAGCAGGGGCGGTTTACGAGGCTACACCTTC. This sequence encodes CAWSRGGLRGYTF.

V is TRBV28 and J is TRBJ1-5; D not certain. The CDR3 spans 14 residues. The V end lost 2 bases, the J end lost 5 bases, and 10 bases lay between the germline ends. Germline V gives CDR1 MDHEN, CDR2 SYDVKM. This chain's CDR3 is CASSLMPMDQPQHF. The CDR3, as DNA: TGTGCCAGCAGTTTAATGCCTATGGATCAGCCCCAGCATTTT.

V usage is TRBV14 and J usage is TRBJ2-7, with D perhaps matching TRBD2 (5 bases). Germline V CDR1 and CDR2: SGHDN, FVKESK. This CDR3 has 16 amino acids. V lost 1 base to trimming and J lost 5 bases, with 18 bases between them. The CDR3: CASSQGVTSGGDEQYF. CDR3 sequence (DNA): TGTGCCAGCAGCCAAGGGGTAACATCAGGAGGAGACGAGCAGTACTTC. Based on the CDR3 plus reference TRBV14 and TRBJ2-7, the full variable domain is EAGVTQFPSHSVIEKGQTVTLRCDPISGHDNLYWYRRVMGKEIKFLLHFVKESKQDESGMPNNRFLAERTGGTYSTLKVQPAELEDSGVYFCASSQGVTSGGDEQYFGPGTRLTVT.

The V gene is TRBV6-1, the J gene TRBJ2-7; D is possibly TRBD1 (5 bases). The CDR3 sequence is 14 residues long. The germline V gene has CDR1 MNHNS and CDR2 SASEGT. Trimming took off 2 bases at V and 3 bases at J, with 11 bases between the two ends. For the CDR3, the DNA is TGTGCCAGCAGTGAAAGCCAGGGCAACTACGAGCAGTACTTC. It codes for CASSESQGNYEQYF.

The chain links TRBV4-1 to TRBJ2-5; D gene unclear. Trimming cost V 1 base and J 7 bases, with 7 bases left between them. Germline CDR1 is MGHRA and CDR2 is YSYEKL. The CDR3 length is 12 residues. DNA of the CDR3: TGCGCCAGCAGCCAAGGGGTCGGGACCCAGTACTTC. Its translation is CASSQGVGTQYF.

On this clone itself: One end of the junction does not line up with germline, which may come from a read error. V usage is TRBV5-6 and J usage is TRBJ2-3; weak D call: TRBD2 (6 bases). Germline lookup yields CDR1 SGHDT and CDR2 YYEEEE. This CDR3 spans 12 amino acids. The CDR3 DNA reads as TGTGCCAGCAGCTTGGCGGGACTTCGTAAGAATTTT. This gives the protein CASSLAGLRKNF. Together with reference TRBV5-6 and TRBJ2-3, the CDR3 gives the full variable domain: DAGVTQSPTHLIKTRGQQVTLRCSPKSGHDTVSWYQQALGQGPQFIFQYYEEEERQRGNFPDRFSGHQFPNYSSELNVNALLLGDSALYLCASSLAGLRKNFGPGTRLTVL.

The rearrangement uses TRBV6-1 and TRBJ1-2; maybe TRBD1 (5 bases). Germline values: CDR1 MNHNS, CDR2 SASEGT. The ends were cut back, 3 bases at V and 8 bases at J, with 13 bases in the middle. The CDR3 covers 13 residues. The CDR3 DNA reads TGTGCCAGCAGTGACGAGGGGATAAAGGGCTACACCTTC. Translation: CASSDEGIKGYTF.

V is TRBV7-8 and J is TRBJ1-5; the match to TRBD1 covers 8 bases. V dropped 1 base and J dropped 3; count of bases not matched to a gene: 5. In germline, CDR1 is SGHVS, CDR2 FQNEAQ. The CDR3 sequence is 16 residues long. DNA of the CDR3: TGTGCCAGCAGCTTAGGATTCAGGGGGCCCAATCAGCCCCAGCATTTT. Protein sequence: CASSLGFRGPNQPQHF.

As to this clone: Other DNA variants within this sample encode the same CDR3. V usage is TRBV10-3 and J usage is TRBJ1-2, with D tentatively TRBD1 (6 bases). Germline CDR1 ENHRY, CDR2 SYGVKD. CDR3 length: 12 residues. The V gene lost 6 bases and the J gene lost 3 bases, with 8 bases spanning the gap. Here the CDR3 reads CAISGGDYGYTF. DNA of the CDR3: TGTGCCATCAGCGGGGGCGACTATGGCTACACCTTC.

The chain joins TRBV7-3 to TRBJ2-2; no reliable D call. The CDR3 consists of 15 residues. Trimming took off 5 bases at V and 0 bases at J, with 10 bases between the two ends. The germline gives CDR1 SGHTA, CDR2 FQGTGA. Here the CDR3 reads CASSQGGSNTGELFF. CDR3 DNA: TGTGCCAGCAGCCAAGGTGGTTCGAACACCGGGGAGCTGTTTTTT.

DNA for the CDR3: TGTGCCAGCACCGGACAGTTTTATAATTCACCCCTCCACTTT. Its protein is CASTGQFYNSPLHF. V usage is TRBV6-5 and J usage is TRBJ1-6; perhaps TRBD1 as D (6 bases). V gave up 7 bases and J gave up 4 bases, with 11 bases separating them. Per the germline V gene, CDR1 is MNHEY and CDR2 is SVGAGI. The CDR3 has 14 residues.

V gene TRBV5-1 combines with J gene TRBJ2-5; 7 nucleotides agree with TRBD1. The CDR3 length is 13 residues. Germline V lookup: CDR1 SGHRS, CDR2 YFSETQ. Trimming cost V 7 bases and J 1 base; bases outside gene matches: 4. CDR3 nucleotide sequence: TGCGCCAGCGGAGACAGGGCCCAAGAGACCCAGTACTTC. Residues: CASGDRAQETQYF.

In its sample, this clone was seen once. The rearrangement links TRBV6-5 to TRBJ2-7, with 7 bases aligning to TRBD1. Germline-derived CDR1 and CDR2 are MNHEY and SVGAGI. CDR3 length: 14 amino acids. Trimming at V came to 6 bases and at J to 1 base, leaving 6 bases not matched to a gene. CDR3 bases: TGTGCCAGCAGATCGGACAGGAGATCCTACGAGCAGTACTTC. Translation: CASRSDRRSYEQYF.